The text below deals with one T cell receptor beta chain. What it binds is unknown. Measured with immunoSEQ multiplex PCR; TCRdb has only the in-frame clones, and not every one. The sample includes around 16,000 clones, around nine tenths of them seen just once. The CDR3 covers 17 residues. Germline V lookup: CDR1 LGHNA, CDR2 YNFKEQ. Trimming removed 4 bases at V and 7 bases at J, with 25 bases between. This sample stems from a study of Tregs in tolerant kidney transplant recipients. Study-level results: Few patients were studied, so findings need validation in larger groups. The most relevant donor-specific Treg TCRbeta repertoire apparently came from expansion with activated donor B cells.

Unstimulated regulatory T cells (CD4+CD25+CD127-), CD4+CD25- non-regulatory cells, CD4 and CD8 cells were FACS-sorted from thawed PBMCs. The chain links TRBV4-2 to TRBJ1-2; possibly TRBD1 for D (6 bases). The source of this sequence is a human donor in good health. Sample: CD8+ T cells from blood. CDR3 sequence reads: CASSPVPGEGVKGGYTF. Here the CDR3 DNA reads TGTGCCAGCAGCCCGGTCCCCGGCGAGGGGGTAAAGGGTGGCTACACCTTC.